These T cell receptor beta chains were read from a single sample in a study of CD8+ T cells in alopecia areata. The data were produced by immunoSEQ multiplex PCR, yet TCRdb's version contains in-frame clones alone and is incomplete. This table has around 29,000 clones, roughly 80% appearing once. Sequencing was performed on NKG2D-low CD8+ T cells sorted from blood. The receptors originated from a human donor with alopecia areata. CDR3s include the opening cysteine and the closing phenylalanine or tryptophan.

V,J,CDR3
TRBV7-9,TRBJ2-7,CASSWERVGGWARYEQYF
TRBV7-9,TRBJ2-7,CASSPGQSYEQYF
TRBV29-1,TRBJ2-3,CSVRVPDSTDTQYF
TRBV29-1,TRBJ2-3,CSVEGRDFRTDTQYF
TRBV29-1,TRBJ2-7,CSADRAYEQYF
TRBV29-1,TRBJ2-2,CSTRQGANTGELFF
TRBV4-1,TRBJ2-1,CASSQLLAESSYNEQFF
TRBV4-2,TRBJ2-3,CASSPTSGTDTQYF
TRBV27,TRBJ1-5,CASSSTQTGWNQPQHF
TRBV5-4,TRBJ2-7,CASSLDGLGLQGQYF
TRBV6-5,TRBJ2-5,CASSPPDGQETQYF
TRBV28,TRBJ1-1,CAISRGYTEAFF
TRBV29-1,TRBJ1-1,CSVGPNSGEAFF
TRBV6-4,TRBJ1-1,CASSEAANTEAFF
TRBV4-1,TRBJ2-7,CASSQGSVQYF
TRBV30,TRBJ2-1,CAWSAGQGYNEQFF
TRBV29-1,TRBJ2-4,CSVDFGDRRFGIQYF
TRBV6-5,TRBJ2-1,CASSYVAGGLDEQFF
TRBV14,TRBJ1-1,CASSQEGGWGTEAFF
TRBV7-8,TRBJ2-1,CASSLDPGLVSYNEQFF
TRBV2,TRBJ2-4,CASRLHTGGAPNIQYF
TRBV7-3,TRBJ2-2,CASSPRQGSNTGELFF
TRBV4-2,TRBJ2-7,CASSRWGTSGPYEQYF
TRBV4-1,TRBJ2-3,CASSQAAGGTDTQYF
TRBV7-9,TRBJ2-7,CASSGDRGDPHSYEQYF
TRBV7-9,TRBJ2-6,CASSYTGPGANVLTF
TRBV6-1,TRBJ2-7,CASSGDSASSYEQYF
TRBV19,TRBJ2-7,CASSMGIPYEQYF
TRBV15,TRBJ2-2,CATSSGTDNTGELFF
TRBV11-1,TRBJ2-3,CASSWTSGGTDTQYF
TRBV27,TRBJ1-6,CAARRGTGNSPLHF
TRBV29-1,TRBJ2-1,CSVELGIDEQFF
TRBV29-1,TRBJ2-7,CSVEDPQATPYEQYF
TRBV4-1,TRBJ2-1,CASSQERGLVYEQFF
TRBV7-9,TRBJ2-3,CASSPRVRTDTQYF
TRBV29-1,TRBJ1-1,CSVRTGLTEAFF
TRBV30,TRBJ2-6,CAGRAGANVLTF
TRBV27,TRBJ2-7,CASSLAQPYEQYF
TRBV7-2,TRBJ2-7,CASSLHGGREQYF
TRBV7-2,TRBJ1-1,CASSLVERGADTEAFF
TRBV4-3,TRBJ1-1,CASSQVGTGSLGAFF
TRBV4-2,TRBJ2-7,CASSQDPAGGFSYEQYF